The 23 T cell receptor beta chains reported below all come from one sample, sequenced in a study of CD8 T cells in ankylosing spondylitis. TCRdb called the 5' RACE reads again in MiXCR, with one record for every CDR3 protein. Found here are 200,000 to 300,000 distinct CDR3 sequences, about 10% of them singletons; the top ten hold under 7%. The sequencing input was blood, either unsorted or a sorted T cell fraction (not recorded which). The receptor source for this set is a male donor with ankylosing spondylitis or in good health (not recorded which).

This clonotype appeared a few times. The V call is TRBV7-9, the J call TRBJ2-1, with 11 bases fitting TRBD2. The CDR3 consists of 15 residues. J gave up 6 bases and V 5 bases, and 6 bases lay outside the gene matches. Germline V gene sequence: CDR1 SEHNR, CDR2 FQNEAQ (reference sequence). The CDR3 DNA sequence: TGTGCCAGCAGCCTTAGCGGGGGGGTATTCAATGAGCAGTTCTTC. The encoded protein is CASSLSGGVFNEQFF.

This clonotype was seen repeatedly, ten times or more. The rearrangement joins TRBV20-1 to TRBJ2-3; possible D gene TRBD2, 5 bases. Germline V lookup: CDR1 DFQATT, CDR2 SNEGSKA (reference sequence). The CDR3 sequence is 13 residues long. CDR3 loop: CSHLAGEADTQYF. The CDR3 DNA is TGCAGCCACCTGGCGGGTGAGGCAGATACGCAGTATTTT.

There are many counts of this clonotype. The rearrangement joins TRBV27 to TRBJ2-7; no firm D call. V was trimmed by 4 bases and J by 3 bases, leaving 10 bases between them. Germline loops: CDR1 MNHEY, CDR2 SMNVEV (reference sequence). The CDR3 length is 13 residues. CDR3 sequence reads: CASSSGPFYEQYF. In DNA, the CDR3 is TGTGCCAGCAGTTCCGGACCGTTCTACGAGCAGTACTTC.

The rearrangement joins TRBV5-1 to TRBJ2-5; 9 nucleotides agree with TRBD1. Germline V gene data show CDR1 as SGHRS and CDR2 as YFSETQ. CDR3 length: 14 amino acids. V lost 4 bases, J lost 4 bases, and 5 bases stayed unmatched. CDR3 in DNA: TGCGCCAGCAGCAACGGACAGGGGAGAGAGACCCAGTACTTC. It codes for CASSNGQGRETQYF.

CDR3 DNA: TGTGCCAGCAGCCAACCTACAGGGGTGGTGAACACTGAAGCTTTCTTT. Translation gives CASSQPTGVVNTEAFF. This chain joins TRBV3-1 and TRBJ1-1, with 7 bases that match TRBD1. The J segment lost 0 bases and the V segment lost 2 bases, leaving 6 bases of the junction unmatched. Germline V CDR1 and CDR2: LGHDT, YNNKEL (reference sequence). This CDR3 region has 16 residues.

Turning to this clonotype: A much more abundant neighbour one base away suggests this may be a read error. The gene calls are TRBV12-3 or TRBV12-4 and TRBJ1-5, with TRBD1 matching over 7 bases. Trimming took 4 bases from V and 5 from J; bases not matched to a gene: 2. CDR3 size: 13 residues. The CDR3 protein is CASSYRGDQPQHF. The DNA of the CDR3 is TGTGCCAGCAGTTACAGGGGCGATCAGCCCCAGCATTTT.

With regard to this clonotype: Just one base apart from a much larger clone, this may be a read error. This sequence joins TRBV4-1 and TRBJ2-7; 7 positions match TRBD1. From germline, CDR1 is MGHRA and CDR2 YSYEKL. After removal of 5 bases from V and 4 bases from J, the junction contained 5 bases not matched to a gene. CDR3 length: 13 residues. The CDR3 region is CASSFGTVYEQYF. For the CDR3, the DNA is TGCGCCAGCAGCTTCGGGACAGTTTACGAGCAGTACTTC.

This clonotype was detected ten times or more. The gene calls are TRBV5-1 and TRBJ2-3; 16 nucleotides line up with TRBD2. The CDR3 has 19 amino acids. V shed 4 bases, J shed 2 bases, and the junction held 10 bases outside the gene matches. Per the germline V gene, CDR1 is SGHRS and CDR2 is YFSETQ. This chain's CDR3 is CASSRSGTSGGAFTDTQYF. For the CDR3, the DNA is TGCGCCAGCAGCAGATCCGGGACTAGCGGGGGGGCGTTCACAGATACGCAGTATTTT.

This clonotype occurred many times. This chain links TRBV12-3 or TRBV12-4 with TRBJ1-2; D ambiguous. The CDR3 is 14 residues long. The V end was cut by 5 bases, the J end by 4 bases, with 14 bases between. The CDR3, as DNA: TGTGCCAGCAGTCTCGGCGGGCGAGGCTATGGCTACACCTTC. This gives the protein CASSLGGRGYGYTF.

The gene calls are TRBV5-6 and TRBJ2-1, with D possibly TRBD2 on 6 matching bases. This CDR3 region has 15 residues. V was trimmed by 3 bases and J by 12 bases, leaving 22 bases between them. Germline V gene lookup returns CDR1 SGHDT and CDR2 YYEEEE. The CDR3 DNA follows: TGTGCCAGCAGCTGGACTACCCAGATCGGGCGTGGGCAGTTCTTC. Translation gives CASSWTTQIGRGQFF.

J is TRBJ2-3 and V is TRBV5-1; 11 bases fit TRBD2. This CDR3 comprises 18 residues. J was trimmed by 1 base and V by 1 base; bases with no gene match: 8. CDR1 is SGHRS and CDR2 is YFSETQ in the germline V gene. The CDR3 spells CASSLRALAGVGTDTQYF. The CDR3, as DNA: TGCGCCAGCAGCTTGCGAGCACTAGCGGGGGTCGGCACAGATACGCAGTATTTT. The full variable domain, in which reference TRBV5-1 and TRBJ2-3 provide the parts outside the CDR3, is KAGVTQTPRYLIKTRGQQVTLSCSPISGHRSVSWYQQTPGQGLQFLFEYFSETQRNKGNFPGRFSGRQFSNSRSEMNVSTLELGDSALYLCASSLRALAGVGTDTQYFGPGTRLTVL.

This sequence joins TRBV5-1 and TRBJ1-1, with D perhaps TRBD1 (6 bases). CDR3 size: 16 residues. Germline values: CDR1 SGHRS, CDR2 YFSETQ. V gave up 0 bases and J gave up 2 bases, with 14 bases separating them. Here the CDR3 reads CASSLARGGPNTEAFF. The CDR3 region has the DNA TGCGCCAGCAGCTTGGCCCGTGGGGGCCCAAACACTGAAGCTTTCTTT.

This clonotype was observed at least ten times. CDR3 nucleotides: TGTGCCAGCAGTTTCCTACTAGCGGGAGAAGAGCAGTTCTTC. This translates into CASSFLLAGEEQFF. V and J are TRBV28 and TRBJ2-1; TRBD2 agrees at 11 bases. The junction had 5 bases not matched to a gene; V was cut back by 3 bases and J by 10 bases. Germline loops: CDR1 MDHEN, CDR2 SYDVKM. This CDR3 is built from 14 residues. The full variable domain, in which reference TRBV28 and TRBJ2-1 provide the parts outside the CDR3, is DVKVTQSSRYLVKRTGEKVFLECVQDMDHENMFWYRQDPGLGLRLIYFSYDVKMKEKGDIPEGYSVSREKKERFSLILESASTNQTSMYLCASSFLLAGEEQFFGPGTRLTVL.

The sample holds many counts of this clonotype. V is TRBV7-8 and J is TRBJ2-7; D may be TRBD2 (6 bases). Looked up from germline, CDR1 is SGHVS and CDR2 is FQNEAQ. The CDR3 spans 12 residues. V was trimmed by 2 bases and J by 12 bases, leaving 14 bases between them. CDR3: CASSLLVGGWYF. CDR3 bases: TGTGCCAGCAGCTTACTCGTGGGGGGATGGTACTTC.

This sequence joins TRBV12-3 or TRBV12-4 and TRBJ2-5, with D possibly TRBD2 on 5 matching bases. V was trimmed by 1 base and J by 7 bases, leaving 22 bases between them. This CDR3 is 17 amino acids long. The CDR3: CASSLGAPLDSQRTQYF. In nucleotides, the CDR3 is TGTGCCAGCAGTTTAGGGGCCCCCCTGGACTCGCAGCGGACCCAGTACTTC.

This clonotype was observed many times. The chain joins TRBV12-3 or TRBV12-4 to TRBJ2-3; TRBD2 agrees at 7 bases. The CDR3 is made up of 15 amino acids. The ends lost 5 bases at V and 6 bases at J; junction bases unmatched: 11. In nucleotides, the CDR3 is TGTGCCAGCAGTCAGACCGGACTAGGAGCGGATACGCAGTATTTT. Amino acid sequence: CASSQTGLGADTQYF.

This clonotype was observed at least ten times. This chain uses TRBV10-3 with TRBJ2-2; D ambiguous. The V end lost 6 bases, the J end lost 2 bases, and 10 bases lay between the germline ends. The CDR3 has 14 amino acids. Looked up from germline, CDR1 is ENHRY and CDR2 is SYGVKD. In nucleotides, the CDR3 is TGTGCCATCAGCCCTAGATTAAACACCGGGGAGCTGTTTTTT. It translates to CAISPRLNTGELFF.

This clonotype occurred many times. This chain links TRBV5-1 with TRBJ1-2; D remains unclear. The germline CDR1 and CDR2 sequences are SGHRS and YFSETQ. The CDR3 sequence is 13 residues long. Trimming pared 0 bases from V and 4 bases from J, leaving 7 bases between. Written as DNA, the CDR3 is TGCGCCAGCAGCTTGGCATTCAGCTATGGCTACACCTTC. Its protein product is CASSLAFSYGYTF.

There are many counts of this clonotype. The V and J genes are TRBV15 and TRBJ2-7; TRBD1 agrees at 7 bases. This CDR3 is 13 amino acids long. V lost 2 bases and J lost 7; bases outside the gene matches: 5. The germline CDR1 and CDR2 sequences are LNHNV and YYDKDF (reference sequence). CDR3 region: CATSRTGVGEQYF. In DNA, the CDR3 is TGTGCCACCAGCAGAACAGGGGTAGGTGAGCAGTACTTC.

This clonotype was seen repeatedly, ten times or more. The rearrangement uses TRBV5-1 and TRBJ2-2; unclear D gene. The CDR3 totals 16 residues. Germline CDR1 is SGHRS and CDR2 is YFSETQ. V was cut by 1 base and J by 3 bases, with 13 bases left in between. CDR3 bases: TGCGCCAGCAGCTTGAGGCCGTACGTGGACACCGGGGAGCTGTTTTTT. As protein: CASSLRPYVDTGELFF.

This clonotype was counted between two and nine times. CDR3 nucleotides: TGCAGTGCTAGCGGGGGGGCCTTAGTGGCAGATACGCAGTATTTT. Protein: CSASGGALVADTQYF. This chain connects TRBV20-1 to TRBJ2-3; 8 bases are a match to TRBD2. Germline values: CDR1 DFQATT, CDR2 SNEGSKA (reference sequence). V trimming: 3 bases; J trimming: 4 bases; junction bases outside the gene matches: 9. This CDR3 comprises 15 residues.

Within the sample, this clonotype is medium-sized. The chain couples TRBV12-3 or TRBV12-4 to TRBJ2-2; D is possibly TRBD1 (6 bases). This CDR3 is built from 14 residues. V lost 10 bases and J 1 base, leaving 13 bases between the germline ends. CDR3 in amino acids: CATHEGVNTGELFF. The CDR3 DNA is TGTGCCACACACGAGGGGGTGAACACCGGGGAGCTGTTTTTT.

This clonotype has more than one count but fewer than ten. The V gene is TRBV30, the J gene TRBJ2-5; no firm D call. The V gene lost 4 bases and the J gene lost 5 bases, with 8 bases spanning the gap. From germline, CDR1 is GTSNPN and CDR2 SVGIG (reference sequence). There are 11 residues in the CDR3. This chain's CDR3 is CAWIIEETQYF. The CDR3 DNA sequence: TGTGCCTGGATTATTGAGGAGACCCAGTACTTC.